One sample yielded the 14 T cell receptor beta chains listed below, sequenced in a study of blood T cells in healthy people across ages. A second PCR, run for about 6 to 11 cycles, used a sample-barcoded 5' primer plus a J-beta primer mix. TCRdb redid the calling of the 5' RACE reads with MiXCR, one entry per CDR3 protein. The sample contains roughly 1,500,000 distinct CDR3 sequences, roughly 30% of which appear only once. Sequencing input: blood. These receptor sequences come from a woman younger than 45 in good health.

Here the CDR3 reads CASSLGFPRDNEQFF. The CDR3 region has the DNA TGTGCCAGCAGCTTAGGATTTCCCCGGGACAATGAGCAGTTCTTC. The rearrangement uses TRBV7-2 and TRBJ2-1, with D uncertain. The V end was cut by 1 base, the J end by 5 bases, with 12 bases between. Germline CDR1 and CDR2: SGHTA and FQGNSA. This CDR3 comprises 15 residues.

The chain recombines TRBV6-1 with TRBJ2-1, with D maybe TRBD2 (6 bases). Between the trimmed V and J ends, which lost 9 bases and 10 bases, there was a span of 13 bases. Germline V lookup: CDR1 MNHNS, CDR2 SASEGT. The length of the CDR3 is 11 residues. The CDR3 region has the DNA TGTGCCAGTGGGGGGTCTAGGGAGCAGTTCTTC. The encoded protein is CASGGSREQFF.

This clonotype has a handful of counts. The chain carries TRBV14 and TRBJ2-7; a possible D gene is TRBD2 (6 bases). Trimming removed 0 bases at V and 9 bases at J, with 24 bases between. The length of the CDR3 is 17 residues. Germline V lookup: CDR1 SGHDN, CDR2 FVKESK. The CDR3 reads CASSQDRSGLFELRQYF. The CDR3 nucleotides are TGTGCCAGCAGCCAAGATCGTTCGGGACTTTTCGAATTGAGGCAGTACTTC.

This clonotype is a singleton in its sample. This rearrangement joins TRBV7-2 to TRBJ2-5; tentatively, D is TRBD1 (6 bases). The V end lost 1 base, the J end lost 6 bases, and 18 bases lay between the germline ends. Germline V gene data show CDR1 as SGHTA and CDR2 as FQGNSA. This CDR3 has 16 amino acids. The CDR3 nucleotides are TGTGCCAGCAGCTTAGGGTTCACAGGGAGACAAAAGACCCAGTACTTC. Amino acid sequence: CASSLGFTGRQKTQYF. The variable domain in full, with the rest retrieved from reference TRBV7-2 and TRBJ2-5, is GAGVSQSPSNKVTEKGKDVELRCDPISGHTALYWYRQSLGQGLEFLIYFQGNSAPDKSGLPSDRFSAERTGGSVSTLTIQRTQQEDSAVYLCASSLGFTGRQKTQYFGPGTRLLVL.

The V and J genes are TRBV6-1 and TRBJ1-1, with D maybe TRBD1 (6 bases). The CDR3 length is 13 residues. Germline CDR1 and CDR2: MNHNS and SASEGT. Between the trimmed V and J ends, which lost 11 bases and 4 bases, there was a span of 17 bases. CDR3 region: CALRGRMSTEAFF. In DNA form, the CDR3 reads TGTGCCCTTCGGGGGCGAATGAGCACTGAAGCTTTCTTT.

Only one count was recorded for this clonotype. CDR3 DNA sequence: TGTGCCAGCAGTCCACAGGGTGTCCTCGCGAGGAATGAGCAGTTCTTC. Translating gives CASSPQGVLARNEQFF. The chain combines TRBV27 with TRBJ2-1; D might be TRBD1 (6 bases). The CDR3 covers 16 residues. V was cut by 5 bases and J by 7 bases, with 21 bases left in between. Germline V gene lookup returns CDR1 MNHEY and CDR2 SMNVEV (reference sequence).

V gene TRBV5-1 combines with J gene TRBJ2-4; D unclear. The J call is in doubt because the DNA end fits TRBJ2-7 better. This CDR3 is 14 amino acids long. Germline CDR1 reads SGHRS; CDR2 reads YFSETQ. The chain's CDR3 is CASSDKASSYEQYF. The CDR3 DNA is TGCGCCAGCAGCGACAAAGCGAGTTCCTACGAGCAGTACTTC.

This clonotype was seen more than once but under ten times. The chain combines TRBV10-2 with TRBJ1-2, with 7 positions matching TRBD1. Germline lookup yields CDR1 WSHSY and CDR2 SAAADI. The CDR3 covers 15 residues. Unmatched junction bases numbered 12, after V lost 3 bases and J lost 8 bases. The CDR3 sequence is CASSDPGQLLGGYTF. DNA for the CDR3: TGCGCCAGCAGTGACCCGGGACAGCTCCTGGGAGGCTACACCTTC.

The V call is TRBV24-1, the J call TRBJ1-5; D is ambiguous. The CDR3 spans 15 residues. The V end lost 5 bases, the J end lost 12 bases, and 22 bases lay between the germline ends. Germline CDR1 reads KGHDR; CDR2 reads SFDVKD. As DNA, the CDR3 is TGTGCCACCAGTGTAGGGCGTGACCCCGGTGGTGACCAGCATTTT. It yields the protein CATSVGRDPGGDQHF.

The CDR3 sequence is CASSQDFDRENSPLHF. The CDR3 DNA follows: TGTGCCAGCAGCCAAGATTTTGACAGGGAAAATTCACCCCTCCACTTT. This sequence joins TRBV3-1 and TRBJ1-6; 7 nucleotides agree with TRBD1. The CDR3 covers 16 residues. After removal of 0 bases from V and 7 bases from J, the junction contained 6 bases not matched to a gene. Germline CDR1 is LGHDT and CDR2 is YNNKEL (reference sequence).

The rearrangement links TRBV5-1 to TRBJ2-5; D is ambiguous. Germline V gene data show CDR1 as SGHRS and CDR2 as YFSETQ. Trimming took 4 bases from V and 5 from J, leaving 12 bases between them. This CDR3 spans 13 amino acids. CDR3 sequence: CASSTLSGETQYF. The CDR3 bases are TGCGCCAGCAGCACCCTCTCCGGGGAGACCCAGTACTTC.

This chain connects TRBV20-1 to TRBJ1-5; 8 bases are shared with TRBD1. Looked up from germline, CDR1 is DFQATT and CDR2 is SNEGSKA (reference sequence). Trimming took 5 bases from V and 6 from J; bases not matched to a gene: 3. The length of the CDR3 is 12 residues. The CDR3 loop reads CSAPGQVQPQHF. The CDR3 nucleotides read TGCAGTGCTCCGGGACAGGTTCAGCCCCAGCATTTT.

This clonotype was detected only a few times. The chain uses TRBV7-9 and TRBJ2-5, with a tentative D call TRBD2 (6 bases). The CDR3 extends over 15 amino acids. Trimming took off 5 bases at V and 2 bases at J, with 15 bases between the two ends. CDR1 is SEHNR, CDR2 FQNEAQ, per germline (reference sequence). CDR3 sequence (DNA): TGTGCCAGCAGCCCGAGGGGACTTCAGCAAGAGACCCAGTACTTC. Translating gives CASSPRGLQQETQYF.

The chain recombines TRBV7-9 with TRBJ2-7; weak D call: TRBD2 (6 bases). Germline V gene lookup returns CDR1 SEHNR and CDR2 FQNEAQ (reference sequence). The CDR3 consists of 17 residues. V lost 0 bases and J 6 bases, leaving 21 bases between the germline ends. CDR3 residues: CASSLARVAAERPEQYF. CDR3 bases: TGTGCCAGCAGCTTAGCGCGGGTAGCGGCTGAGCGTCCCGAGCAGTACTTC.